The T cell receptor (beta chain) described here comes from a study of blood T cell repertoires in COVID-19. The assay was immunoSEQ multiplex PCR, and TCRdb's table has in-frame clones only and misses some. Among 200,000 to 300,000 clones listed, about 91% were seen once. The CDR3 has 14 residues. Germline assignment: CDR1 SEHNR and CDR2 FQNEAQ (reference sequence). J gave up 2 bases and V 5 bases, and 5 bases lay outside the gene matches. The chain joins TRBV7-9 to TRBJ1-1, with TRBD1 matching over 7 bases. The sample comprised peripheral blood. The sequence derives from a person aged 18 to 30 with COVID-19, enrolled during active disease. CDR3 residues: CASSGQGGNTEAFF. The CDR3, as DNA: TGTGCCAGCAGCGGCCAGGGGGGCAACACTGAAGCTTTCTTT.